This TCR beta chain stems from a study of T cell repertoires in cytomegalovirus infection. Study details: Selected CMV epitopes included recently identified HLA-C-restricted ones as well as well-studied HLA-B-restricted ones. General study findings and limits: Clonotypes of TCR beta that were HLA-C-restricted and CMV-specific dominated the ex vivo response. People with CMV and the relevant HLA were identified by cumulative public TCR beta family frequency.

TCRdb reanalysed the reads using MiXCR and keeps one entry per CDR3 protein. This sample has hundreds of thousands of distinct CDR3 sequences; more than 40% occur once, and the top ten carry around two fifths. For this clonotype: Its antigen is unidentified.

Germline trimming cut 6 bases from V and 0 bases from J; bases unmatched to any gene: 5. CDR1 MNHNS and CDR2 SASEGT come from the germline V gene. The CDR3 length is 15 residues. The specimen was cultured PBMCs, collected from culture after CMV antigen stimulation. The rearrangement links TRBV6-1 to TRBJ2-1; 7 nucleotides match TRBD2. The clonotype originates from a human donor in good health (CMV status not recorded). Some clones in this sample may be carry-over from other donors' samples. In nucleotides, the CDR3 is TGTGCCAGCAGCAAAAGCGGGATCTCCTACAATGAGCAGTTCTTC. Protein product: CASSKSGISYNEQFF.